The 20 T cell receptor beta chains in this list originate from one sample, sequenced in a study of blood T cell repertoires in COVID-19. Assay used: immunoSEQ multiplex PCR; TCRdb lists only in-frame clones, some missing. The table shows a few hundred thousand clones, with 70% to 90% occurring only once. Material for sequencing was peripheral blood. The source of these receptors is a man aged 35-49 years with acute or convalescent COVID-19.

The chain carries TRBV5-4 and TRBJ2-1; D gene unclear. The V end lost 2 bases, the J end lost 8 bases, and 14 bases lay between the germline ends. This CDR3 spans 14 amino acids. Germline-derived CDR1 and CDR2 are SGHNT and YYREEE (reference sequence). In DNA, the CDR3 is TGTGCCAGCAGCTTTCAAGCATTCCGGGATGAGCAGTTCTTC. Amino acids: CASSFQAFRDEQFF.

The chain carries TRBV15 and TRBJ2-5; 8 nucleotides agree with TRBD2. Looked up from germline, CDR1 is LNHNV and CDR2 is YYDKDF (reference sequence). The CDR3 length is 14 residues. J gave up 4 bases and V 5 bases, and 6 bases lay outside the gene matches. The CDR3: CATSPSGGGETQYF. The CDR3, as DNA: TGTGCCACCAGCCCCTCCGGGGGGGGAGAGACCCAGTACTTC.

The chain is built from TRBV24-1 and TRBJ2-5; 8 bases line up with TRBD2. Germline CDR1 and CDR2: KGHDR and SFDVKD. The CDR3 spans 14 residues. With V trimmed by 3 bases and J by 3 bases, 2 bases remained unmatched. The CDR3 loop reads CATSDPGGEETQYF. The CDR3 DNA is TGTGCCACCAGTGATCCCGGGGGGGAAGAGACCCAGTACTTC.

This clone occurred once. The chain links TRBV7-2 to TRBJ1-2; D might be TRBD1 (5 bases). The CDR3 runs to 14 residues. V gave up 5 bases and J gave up 2 bases, with 12 bases separating them. CDR1 and CDR2 (germline): SGHTA, FQGNSA. The CDR3: CASSPDQGNYGYTF. CDR3 coding DNA: TGTGCCAGCAGCCCCGACCAGGGAAACTATGGCTACACCTTC.

V and J are TRBV28 and TRBJ2-7; D is uncertain. CDR1 is MDHEN, CDR2 SYDVKM, per germline. V lost 4 bases, J lost 3 bases, and 10 bases lay in between. The CDR3 spans 13 residues. The chain's CDR3 is CASSSPLSYEQYF. As DNA, the CDR3 is TGTGCCAGCAGTTCCCCTCTCAGCTACGAGCAGTACTTC.

The rearrangement joins TRBV4-2 to TRBJ1-2; TRBD1 might be the D (6 bases). There are 14 residues in the CDR3. Trimming left V 1 base short and J 4 bases short, with 10 bases between. Germline V gives CDR1 LGHNA, CDR2 YNFKEQ. The CDR3 reads CASSQVKDSYGYTF. Written as DNA, the CDR3 is TGTGCCAGCAGCCAAGTTAAGGACAGCTATGGCTACACCTTC.

This chain links TRBV7-6 with TRBJ1-5; a possible D gene is TRBD1 (5 bases). V gave up 5 bases and J gave up 0 bases, with 14 bases separating them. The germline gives CDR1 SGHVS, CDR2 FNYEAQ. CDR3 size: 16 residues. The CDR3 loop reads CASSLEGRNSNQPQHF. The CDR3 nucleotides are TGTGCCAGCAGCCTGGAGGGACGGAATAGCAATCAGCCCCAGCATTTT.

The chain uses TRBV5-1 and TRBJ1-6; possibly TRBD1 for D (6 bases). CDR1 is SGHRS, CDR2 YFSETQ, per germline. V lost 4 bases, J lost 0 bases, and 11 bases lay in between. The CDR3 runs 16 residues. CDR3 in DNA: TGCGCCAGCAGCGAAGGGGGAAGCTCCTATAATTCACCCCTCCACTTT. This translates into CASSEGGSSYNSPLHF.

The rearrangement joins TRBV4-3 to TRBJ1-6, with a tentative D call TRBD1 (6 bases). V was shortened by 1 base and J by 3 bases, with 16 bases between the two germline ends. The CDR3 runs to 18 residues. The V gene's germline CDR1 is LGHNA and CDR2 YSLEER. CDR3 bases: TGCGCCAGCAGCCAAGTTCCCCCGGACAGCCACTATAATTCACCCCTCCACTTT. It codes for CASSQVPPDSHYNSPLHF.

CDR3 DNA: TGCGCCAGCGAAATTTCGGGACAGATTGAAAAACTGTTTTTT. Protein product: CASEISGQIEKLFF. The V gene is TRBV23-1, the J gene TRBJ1-4; 7 bases are a match to TRBD1. TRBV23-1 is filed as an ORF, its function uncertain. With 8 bases clipped from V and 7 bases from J, the junction kept 10 bases outside the gene matches. The CDR3 is 14 residues long.

The CDR3 coding sequence is TGCGCCAGCAGCCAAGATAGGGCTAGCGGGGGATATGGAGATACGCAGTATTTT. Translated: CASSQDRASGGYGDTQYF. The chain couples TRBV4-3 to TRBJ2-3; 10 bases map to TRBD2. V shed 0 bases, J shed 5 bases, and the junction held 11 bases outside the gene matches. CDR1 is LGHNA and CDR2 is YSLEER in the germline V gene. The CDR3 has 18 amino acids.

This rearrangement joins TRBV21-1 to TRBJ2-3; the table assigns TRBD2, which was not confirmed against the DNA. TRBV21-1 corresponds to a pseudogene. This CDR3 contains 16 residues. The CDR3 region has the DNA TGTGCCAGCAGCCGGGGGGGCGCAAACAAAACAGATACGCAGTATTTT. Residues: CASSRGGANKTDTQYF.

The J gene is TRBJ2-1, the V gene TRBV3-1 (or the pseudogene TRBV3-2); D is unresolved. Germline lookup yields CDR1 LGHDT and CDR2 YNNKEL (reference sequence). The CDR3 length is 11 residues. V lost 3 bases and J lost 10, with 7 bases in between. The CDR3 loop is CASSHAMEQFF. Here the CDR3 DNA reads TGTGCCAGCAGCCACGCGATGGAGCAGTTCTTC.

This clone was observed a few times. Other DNA variants within this sample encode the same CDR3. CDR3 nucleotides: TGCGCCAGCAGCTTGGGACAGAATGAAAAACTGTTTTTT. Residues: CASSLGQNEKLFF. This chain joins TRBV5-1 and TRBJ1-4, with D perhaps matching TRBD1 (5 bases). Trimming stripped 0 bases from V and 5 bases from J, with 5 bases between. The CDR3 spans 13 residues. Germline lookup yields CDR1 SGHRS and CDR2 YFSETQ.

The chain uses TRBV30 and TRBJ2-5, with 9 positions matching TRBD1. The CDR3 has 14 amino acids. V dropped 2 bases and J dropped 3; count of bases not matched to a gene: 4. CDR1 is GTSNPN, CDR2 SVGIG, per germline (reference sequence). The CDR3: CAWSTGGAEETQYF. DNA for the CDR3: TGTGCCTGGAGTACAGGGGGCGCGGAAGAGACCCAGTACTTC.

This clone was recorded once. The genes are TRBV6-5 and TRBJ2-7; 10 bases align to TRBD1. This CDR3 contains 15 residues. Germline V gives CDR1 MNHEY, CDR2 SVGAGI. J was trimmed by 3 bases and V by 5 bases; bases with no gene match: 7. The CDR3 nucleotides read TGTGCCAGCAGTCACCGAAGGGACAGGGGCTACGAGCAGTACTTC. The encoded protein is CASSHRRDRGYEQYF.

The rearrangement joins TRBV3-1 (or the pseudogene TRBV3-2) to TRBJ2-1, with TRBD2 as a possible D gene (6 bases). The germline V and J ends were trimmed by 3 bases and 0 bases, with 12 bases remaining between them. CDR3 size: 16 residues. Germline lookup yields CDR1 LGHDT and CDR2 YNNKEL (reference sequence). The DNA of the CDR3 is TGTGCCAGCAGCCAGGGGGGATTAAACTCCTACAATGAGCAGTTCTTC. This gives the protein CASSQGGLNSYNEQFF.

The chain couples TRBV18 to TRBJ2-5, with 7 bases aligning to TRBD1. This CDR3 is 12 amino acids long. Germline V lookup: CDR1 KGHSH, CDR2 LQKENI. Trimming took 9 bases from V and 7 from J; bases not matched to a gene: 8. The CDR3 region is CASRQGYGTQYF. The CDR3 nucleotides read TGTGCCAGTCGACAGGGCTATGGGACCCAGTACTTC. Filled out from reference TRBV18 and TRBJ2-5, the complete variable domain reads NAGVMQNPRHLVRRRGQEARLRCSPMKGHSHVYWYRQLPEEGLKFMVYLQKENIIDESGMPKERFSAEFPKEGPSILRIQQVVRGDSAAYFCASRQGYGTQYFGPGTRLLVL.

This chain links TRBV12-3 or TRBV12-4 with TRBJ1-5; D possibly corresponds to TRBD1 (5 bases). With 3 bases removed from V and 2 bases from J, the gap between germline ends came to 5 bases. This CDR3 contains 13 residues. The CDR3 loop is CASSLTGNQPQHF. The CDR3 coding sequence is TGTGCCAGCAGTTTGACAGGCAATCAGCCCCAGCATTTT.

The V and J genes are TRBV5-6 and TRBJ1-2, with D unclear. Trimming took off 4 bases at V and 8 bases at J, with 15 bases between the two ends. The CDR3 length is 13 residues. Germline assignment: CDR1 SGHDT and CDR2 YYEEEE. The DNA for the CDR3 is TGTGCCAGCAGCACACCTTTTAGCGGGGGCTACACCTTC. Translated, it gives CASSTPFSGGYTF.